This T cell receptor beta chain was sequenced in a study of regulatory T cells in long-lasting Graves disease. Arm-PCR of CDR3 regions and iRepertoire HTBI primers were used to build TCR beta libraries. MiXCR, applied by TCRdb to the multiplex PCR reads, yields one record per CDR3 protein. The sample shows about 430,000 distinct CDR3 sequences, roughly a fifth of them seen only once. Noted time point: persistent/refractory GD, antithyroid drugs over 5 years with positive TRAb. PBMC RNA was the source of the TCR library. Trimming stripped 7 bases from V and 4 bases from J, with 14 bases between. The CDR3 runs to 13 residues. The germline V gene encodes CDR1 SGHRS and CDR2 YFSETQ.

The sequence came from a female donor with Graves disease. The rearrangement links TRBV5-1 to TRBJ2-5; D remains unclear. The sample here was peripheral blood mononuclear cells (PBMCs), taken when the disease was refractory, from a patient treated with antithyroid drugs. The CDR3 DNA follows: TGCGCCAGCTGTATGGGTGTCGGAGAGACCCAGTACTTC. This gives the protein CASCMGVGETQYF.